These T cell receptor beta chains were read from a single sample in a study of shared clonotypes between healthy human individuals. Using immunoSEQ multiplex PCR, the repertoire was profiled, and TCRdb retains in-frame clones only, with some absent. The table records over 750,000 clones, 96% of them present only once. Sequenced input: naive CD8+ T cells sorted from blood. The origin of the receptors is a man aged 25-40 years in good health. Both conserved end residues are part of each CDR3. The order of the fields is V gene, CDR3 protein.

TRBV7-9	CASSPPLPSSYNEQFF
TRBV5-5	CASSLTSGRAYEQYF
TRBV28	CASGDRDSYLDTQYF
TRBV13	CASSWGGSYNEQFF
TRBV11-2	CASSSTSTAETQYF
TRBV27	CASSFNGGLSQPQHF
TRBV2	CASRPGGELFF
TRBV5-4	CASSPGPNANTGELFF
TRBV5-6	CASSLTGTDTQYF
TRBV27	CASSPGLYYEQYF
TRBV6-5	CASSRTGPVTYEQYF
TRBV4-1	CASSQDSIEQYF
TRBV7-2	CASSLSFGTVSNEQFF
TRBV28	CASRGGGLQETQYF
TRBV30	CAWREGGSYEQYF
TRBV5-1	CASSPESSLGPQETQYF
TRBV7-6	CASSLGRTSGHYNEQFF
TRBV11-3	CASSDRGASTDTQYF
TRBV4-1	CASSQGLPDTQYF
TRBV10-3	CAISPEQETQYF